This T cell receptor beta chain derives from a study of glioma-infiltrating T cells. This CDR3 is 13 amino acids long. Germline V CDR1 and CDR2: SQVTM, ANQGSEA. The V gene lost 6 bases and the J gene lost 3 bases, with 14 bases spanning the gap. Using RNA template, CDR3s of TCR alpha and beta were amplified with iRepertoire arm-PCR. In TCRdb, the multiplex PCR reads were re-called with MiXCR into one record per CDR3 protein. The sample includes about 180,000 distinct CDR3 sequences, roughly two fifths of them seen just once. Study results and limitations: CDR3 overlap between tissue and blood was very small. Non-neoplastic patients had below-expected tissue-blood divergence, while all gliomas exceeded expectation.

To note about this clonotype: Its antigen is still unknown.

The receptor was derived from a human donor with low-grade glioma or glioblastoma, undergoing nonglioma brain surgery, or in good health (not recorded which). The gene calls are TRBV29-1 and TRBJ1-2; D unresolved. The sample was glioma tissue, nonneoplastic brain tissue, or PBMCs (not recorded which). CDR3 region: CSVLRPRDYGYTF. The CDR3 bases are TGCAGCGTGCTCAGACCCAGAGACTATGGCTACACCTTC.